A single sample gave rise to the 5 T cell receptor beta chains below, sequenced in a study of regulatory T cells in long-lasting Graves disease. Arm-PCR of CDR3 regions and iRepertoire HTBI primers were the basis on which TCR beta libraries were built. From the multiplex PCR reads, TCRdb called clonotypes with MiXCR, one entry per CDR3 protein. The profile shows hundreds of thousands of distinct CDR3 sequences, approximately 13% of them singletons. As to time point: newly diagnosed GD, antithyroid drugs for less than 3 months. The TCR library was prepared using RNA isolated from PBMCs. These data also featured in a second study, about T cells in Graves' hyperthyroidism and ophthalmopathy.

The sample consisted of peripheral blood mononuclear cells (PBMCs), taken at new diagnosis, from a patient treated with antithyroid drugs. These receptors were obtained from a man aged 25 to 45 with Graves disease.

A word on this clonotype: This sequence may be a read error, since a much larger clone differs from it by one base. This chain connects TRBV3-1 to TRBJ2-7; D is possibly TRBD1 (6 bases). CDR1 LGHDT and CDR2 YNNKEL come from the germline V gene (reference sequence). CDR3 length: 17 amino acids. The germline V and J ends were trimmed by 4 bases and 6 bases, with 25 bases remaining between them. The CDR3 loop is CASSPRPFGTFDSEQYF. In DNA form, the CDR3 reads TGTGCCAGCAGCCCTAGACCTTTCGGGACATTTGACTCCGAGCAGTACTTC.

A few counts support this clonotype. V gene TRBV19 combines with J gene TRBJ2-7, with unresolved D. The V gene's germline CDR1 is LNHDA and CDR2 SQIVND (reference sequence). The CDR3 extends over 13 amino acids. V was clipped by 6 bases and J by 2 bases, with 11 bases between them. CDR3 sequence (DNA): TGTGCCAGTAGGGCTTCCAGGACCTACGAGCAGTACTTC. Translation gives CASRASRTYEQYF.

As for this clonotype: One junction end does not reproduce the germline sequence, and a read error may be involved. The chain combines TRBV7-9 with TRBJ2-1; possibly TRBD2 for D (6 bases). This CDR3 spans 16 amino acids. The germline gives CDR1 SEHNR, CDR2 FQNEAQ (reference sequence). The DNA of the CDR3 is TGTGCCAGCGGCTTAATTTCGGGAGAATCCTACAATGAGCAGTTCTTC. It is translated as CASGLISGESYNEQFF.

This clonotype appeared many times. J is TRBJ2-3 and V is TRBV10-1; D is possibly TRBD1 (5 bases). The germline gives CDR1 WNHNN, CDR2 SYGVQD (reference sequence). The germline V and J ends were trimmed by 4 bases and 6 bases, with 20 bases remaining between them. This CDR3 spans 16 amino acids. The CDR3 bases are TGCGCCAGCAGTGGTACAGGACGTAGGGGATTTGATACGCAGTATTTT. As protein: CASSGTGRRGFDTQYF.

The chain recombines TRBV7-2 with TRBJ2-3; 12 positions agree with TRBD2. The ends lost 3 bases at V and 0 bases at J; junction bases unmatched: 10. The CDR3 covers 19 residues. Germline loops: CDR1 SGHTA, CDR2 FQGNSA. CDR3: CASSFPLAGGLSSTDTQYF. The CDR3 DNA follows: TGTGCCAGCAGCTTTCCCCTAGCGGGAGGGCTCTCTAGCACAGATACGCAGTATTTT.